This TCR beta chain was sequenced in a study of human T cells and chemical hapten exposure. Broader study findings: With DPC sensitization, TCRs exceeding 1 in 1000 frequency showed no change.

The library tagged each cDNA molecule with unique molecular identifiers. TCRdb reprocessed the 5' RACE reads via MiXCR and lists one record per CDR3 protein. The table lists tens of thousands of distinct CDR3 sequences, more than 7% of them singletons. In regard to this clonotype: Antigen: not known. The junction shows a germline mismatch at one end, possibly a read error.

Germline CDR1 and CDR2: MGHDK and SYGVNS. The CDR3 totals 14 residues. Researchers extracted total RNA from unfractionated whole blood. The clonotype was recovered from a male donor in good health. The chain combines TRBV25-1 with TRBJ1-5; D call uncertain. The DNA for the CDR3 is TGTGCCAGCAGTGACTCGACCGATTCTCAGCCCCAGAATTTT. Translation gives CASSDSTDSQPQNF.